This T cell receptor (beta chain) comes out of a study of CD8 T cells in Susac syndrome. The CDR3 length is 16 residues. V lost 6 bases, J lost 1 base, and 9 bases stayed unmatched. Germline loops: CDR1 LNHNV, CDR2 YYDKDF (reference sequence). The RNA input was roughly 0.45 to 1 ug, and it was reverse transcribed with random hexamers. TCRdb re-called the immunoSEQ multiplex PCR reads through MiXCR, storing one row per CDR3 protein. Among approximately 190,000 distinct CDR3 sequences listed, around 93% were seen once. The chain combines TRBV15 with TRBJ1-5; 7 bases are a match to TRBD1. The receptor was derived from a human donor in good health. The sequenced sample was CD4+ T cells from PBMCs. The CDR3 region has the DNA TGTGCCACCAGGTCGACAGGGCATCGGAGCAATCAGCCCCAGCATTTT. Translating it yields CATRSTGHRSNQPQHF.